What follows are 2 T cell receptor beta chains derived from one specimen sequenced in a study of cytomegalovirus exposure and HLA in healthy donors (dated by TCRdb to between 2016 and 2019). Receptors were amplified or captured by the immunoSEQ multiplex PCR assay. The multiplex PCR relied on a mix of 60 forward primers for TCR Vbeta segments and 13 reverse primers for TCR Jbeta segments. Imported from immuneACCESS, the table was reduced by TCRdb to in-frame sequences with V and J called. These copies leave out some clones; in studies compared against another copy, an unresolved V gene accounts for under half, and the cause of the remainder is not known. Within this sample are fewer than 200,000 clones, with around 88% of them counted one time only. Clones ranked in the top ten supply 0.75% to 0.95% of the sample. Sequencing was performed on PBMCs. The receptors were gathered from a woman in her twenties or thirties in good health and CMV-seronegative.

This clone was seen just once. V usage is TRBV5-4 and J usage is TRBJ1-4; no clear D. The germline V and J ends were trimmed by 3 bases and 3 bases, with 6 bases remaining between them. The germline gives CDR1 SGHNT, CDR2 YYREEE (reference sequence). The CDR3 runs 13 residues. CDR3: CASSSEANEKLFF. CDR3 in DNA: TGTGCCAGCAGCTCAGAGGCTAATGAAAAACTGTTTTTT.

The CDR3, as DNA: TGTGCCAGCACCCCGCGGGGGGCAGGCGTATCCTACGAGCAGTACTTC. As protein: CASTPRGAGVSYEQYF. The chain is built from TRBV28 and TRBJ2-5; the match to TRBD2 covers 8 bases. The tail of the sequence fits TRBJ2-7 better, so the J call may be wrong. The CDR3 runs to 16 residues. From germline, CDR1 is MDHEN and CDR2 SYDVKM.